The clone carrying this T cell receptor (beta chain) showed up just a few times. This entry belongs to a study of cytomegalovirus exposure and HLA in healthy donors. Whole-study context: Membership in the Caucasian-associated ancestry cluster was found for 75% to 90% of roughly 360 genotyped donors.

With 60 Vbeta and 13 Jbeta primers, the PCR was carried out. The data were produced by immunoSEQ multiplex PCR, yet TCRdb's version contains in-frame clones alone and is incomplete. The table records fewer than 200,000 clones, about four fifths of them present only once. The CDR3 is 13 residues long. The V and J ends lost 4 bases and 9 bases respectively, with 16 bases between them. Germline V lookup: CDR1 LGHNA, CDR2 YSLEER. Sequencing was performed on PBMCs. The chain combines TRBV4-3 with TRBJ2-7, with a weak D call TRBD1 (5 bases). The receptor was isolated from a male donor in good health and CMV-seropositive. The CDR3 DNA sequence: TGCGCCAGCAGCCCAGGGATCGGTACGGGGCAGTACTTC. Amino acids: CASSPGIGTGQYF.